A selection of T cell receptor beta chains follows, all from one sample in a study of blood T cell repertoires in COVID-19. Method: immunoSEQ multiplex PCR; TCRdb's copy keeps in-frame clones and lacks some. The table has fewer than 50,000 clones, roughly 63% seen once. The sequencing sample was made of peripheral blood. All receptors derive from a man of 80 years or more with acute or convalescent COVID-19. CDR3s include the opening cysteine and the closing phenylalanine or tryptophan. The D gene is left open where the match is weak. Clone size is not always given. Where it is, it says once, few, many or a class for expanded clones.

d_call	v_call	clone_size	j_call	cdr3_aa	cdr3_nt
NA	TRBV29-1	NA	TRBJ1-4	CSAGVGGEGEKLFF	TGCAGCGCCGGAGTAGGGGGGGAAGGAGAAAAACTGTTTTTT
NA	TRBV5-1	few	TRBJ1-1	CASSLESRNTEAFF	TGCGCCAGCAGCTTGGAGTCCAGGAACACTGAAGCTTTCTTT
NA	TRBV11-3	NA	TRBJ2-5	CASSLEPQGETQYF	TGTGCCAGCAGCTTAGAACCCCAGGGGGAGACCCAGTACTTC
NA	TRBV14	NA	TRBJ1-4	CASSQGLTNEKLFF	TGTGCCAGCAGCCAGGGGCTAACTAATGAAAAACTGTTTTTT
NA	TRBV7-9	NA	TRBJ1-3	CASSPAGSSSGNTIYF	TGTGCCAGCAGTCCGGCAGGGTCCTCCTCTGGAAACACCATATATTTT
NA	TRBV5-1	NA	TRBJ1-1	CASSQGHGSTEAFF	TGCGCCAGCAGCCAAGGACACGGTAGCACTGAAGCTTTCTTT
NA	TRBV19	NA	TRBJ2-2	CASSMSAGELFF	TGTGCCAGTAGTATGAGTGCCGGGGAGCTGTTTTTT
TRBD1	TRBV10-1	NA	TRBJ1-1	CASSVARGAEAFF	TGCGCCAGCAGTGTGGCCAGGGGGGCTGAAGCTTTCTTT
NA	TRBV5-1	NA	TRBJ1-4	CASSGGTSNEKLFF	TGCGCCAGCAGCGGGGGGACCTCTAATGAAAAACTGTTTTTT
NA	TRBV2	NA	TRBJ1-5	CASSMRAGLENQPQHF	TGTGCCAGCAGCATGAGGGCGGGTCTCGAGAATCAGCCCCAGCATTTT
NA	TRBV18	NA	TRBJ1-6	CASSPSSYNSPLHF	TGTGCCAGCTCCCCGAGCTCCTATAATTCACCCCTCCACTTT
NA	TRBV3-1/TRBV3-2	NA	TRBJ1-1	CASSPTGGHISTEAFF	TGTGCCAGCAGTCCCACCGGGGGGCACATCTCCACTGAAGCTTTCTTT
NA	TRBV18	NA	TRBJ2-5	CASSTSGSGETQYF	TGTGCCAGCTCAACATCCGGGAGTGGAGAGACCCAGTACTTC
TRBD1	TRBV5-6	NA	TRBJ2-5	CASSPPGTGGGQETQYF	TGTGCCAGCAGCCCGCCGGGGACAGGGGGTGGTCAAGAGACCCAGTACTTC
NA	TRBV7-9	once	TRBJ2-7	CASSSVYEQYF	TGTGCCAGCAGCTCCGTCTACGAGCAGTACTTC
NA	TRBV29-1	few	TRBJ2-7	CSVEDTADEQYF	TGCAGCGTTGAAGATACAGCGGACGAGCAGTACTTC
NA	TRBV20-1	NA	TRBJ1-2	CSARGRYGYTF	TGCAGTGCTAGAGGGAGGTATGGCTACACCTTC
TRBD1	TRBV7-9	NA	TRBJ1-4	CASSEGQRNEKLFF	TGTGCCAGCAGCGAGGGACAGAGGAATGAAAAACTGTTTTTT
TRBD1	TRBV30	NA	TRBJ2-6	CAWSPGQGFSSGANVLTF	TGTGCCTGGAGTCCGGGACAGGGGTTTTCATCTGGGGCCAACGTCCTGACTTTC
NA	TRBV7-2	NA	TRBJ1-6	CASSGGGRSPLHF	TGTGCCAGCAGCGGCGGCGGTCGTTCACCCCTCCACTTT
TRBD1	TRBV6-6	NA	TRBJ1-2	CANSIRQGYGYTF	TGTGCCAATTCCATCCGACAGGGCTATGGCTACACCTTC
TRBD1	TRBV7-9	NA	TRBJ1-4	CASSLGQGGEKLFF	TGTGCCAGCAGCTTAGGACAGGGGGGTGAAAAACTGTTTTTT
TRBD1	TRBV14	NA	TRBJ2-7	CASSQEGQGLPASYEQYF	TGTGCCAGCAGCCAAGAAGGACAGGGGCTTCCCGCCTCCTACGAGCAGTACTTC
NA	TRBV7-8	NA	TRBJ2-7	CASSLVGQGGEQYF	TGTGCCAGCAGCTTAGTAGGGCAGGGGGGAGAGCAGTACTTC
NA	TRBV2	NA	TRBJ1-5	CASSADGQPQHF	TGTGCCAGCAGCGCCGACGGGCAGCCCCAGCATTTT
TRBD2	TRBV27	NA	TRBJ2-4	CASSSRIGGSANIQYF	TGTGCCAGCAGTTCCCGGATAGGCGGGAGTGCAAACATTCAGTACTTC
TRBD1	TRBV9	NA	TRBJ2-2	CASSPNVGQENTGELFF	TGTGCCAGCAGCCCTAACGTTGGACAGGAGAACACCGGGGAGCTGTTTTTT
NA	TRBV18	few	TRBJ1-6	CASSTEQGFANSPLHF	TGTGCCAGCTCAACGGAACAGGGATTCGCAAATTCACCCCTCCACTTT
TRBD2	TRBV18	NA	TRBJ2-3	CASSPPSRVLADSTDTQYF	TGTGCCAGCTCACCACCATCCCGTGTACTAGCGGATAGCACAGATACGCAGTATTTT